This T cell receptor (beta chain) originates from a study of T cell repertoires in cytomegalovirus infection. TCRdb used MiXCR to reprocess the reads, holding one entry per CDR3 protein. This table has nearly 650,000 distinct CDR3 sequences, around 24% appearing once. General observations from the study: Carriers of CMV and the relevant HLA type were discriminated by public TCR beta frequency. Predominance within the ex vivo response was attributable to HLA-C-restricted CMV-specific TCR beta clonotypes.

As concerns this clonotype: Its matching antigen is unknown.

Trimming removed 4 bases from V and 8 bases from J; junction bases left unmatched: 5. CDR1 LGHNA and CDR2 YSLEER come from the germline V gene. CDR3 size: 13 residues. Sequencing input: CD8+ T cells from PBMCs. The sequence derives from a human donor in good health (CMV status not recorded). Some clones in this sample may be carry-over from other donors' samples. This sequence joins TRBV4-3 and TRBJ2-1; TRBD1 agrees at 7 bases. CDR3 sequence (DNA): TGCGCCAGCAGCCCGACAGGGATGGATGAGCAGTTCTTC. Protein: CASSPTGMDEQFF.